This T cell receptor beta chain derives from a study of PD-L1 blockade in urothelial cancer. Turning to the study itself: Researchers found blood samples held a median of around 140,000 T cells. Study-level results: Below-median pretreatment blood TCR clonality was a predictor of better survival.

Between 1 and 8 samples per patient were obtained, pretreatment and on-treatment. On this clone itself: Its specificity is unknown.

The J segment lost 4 bases and the V segment lost 5 bases, leaving 5 bases of the junction unmatched. The CDR3 has 14 amino acids. Germline CDR1 LNHNV, CDR2 YYDKDF (reference sequence). Spiking of synthetic TCR analog templates was performed in each PCR. The protocol was immunoSEQ multiplex PCR, while the TCRdb copy is restricted to in-frame clones and leaves out a portion. The sample records more than 30,000 clones, more than 65% being singletons. The specimen comprised PBMCs, sampled around atezolizumab (anti-PD-L1) treatment. This chain links TRBV15 with TRBJ1-2, with 9 bases that match TRBD1. This receptor was identified in a man aged 55 to 70 with urothelial cancer. DNA for the CDR3: TGTGCCACCAGCGCAAGGGACAGGGCCTATGGCTACACCTTC. Protein product: CATSARDRAYGYTF.